This T cell receptor beta chain originates from a study of T cells in Graves' hyperthyroidism and ophthalmopathy. CDR1 is MDHEN and CDR2 is SYDVKM in the germline V gene. This CDR3 is built from 14 residues. Trimming cost V 8 bases and J 6 bases; bases outside gene matches: 9. Only a few counts were recorded for this clonotype. From RNA transcripts, TCR beta CDR3 regions were amplified. First-round RT-PCR targeting the TCR CDR3 was performed with the HTBI primer set. TCRdb passed the multiplex PCR reads through MiXCR, listing each CDR3 protein once. The top ten clones hold approximately 12% of a sample with hundreds of thousands of distinct CDR3 sequences, 13% to 15% of them seen once.

The V call is TRBV28, the J call TRBJ2-3; 9 nucleotides match TRBD2. Sequencing input: blood. This sequence originates from a woman in her fifties or sixties with Graves' ophthalmopathy. The DNA of the CDR3 is TGTGCCAGCCTGGGGCGGGAGGGCCATGATACGCAGTATTTT. It codes for CASLGREGHDTQYF.